The 8 T cell receptor beta chains given below trace back to one sample, sequenced in a study of PD-L1 blockade in urothelial cancer. TCRdb keeps only in-frame clones here, not all; method: immunoSEQ multiplex PCR. The top ten hold roughly 8.3% of the sample, which has tens of thousands of clones, around 84% seen once. Specified time point: pretreatment peripheral blood. This material consisted of PBMCs, taken around atezolizumab (anti-PD-L1) treatment. The receptors stem from a woman in her seventies with urothelial cancer.

This clone came up a few times. The V call is TRBV10-1, the J call TRBJ1-1; maybe TRBD1 (5 bases). CDR3 length equals 15 residues. Per the germline V gene, CDR1 is WNHNN and CDR2 is SYGVQD (reference sequence). The V and J ends lost 0 bases and 1 base respectively, with 9 bases between them. The CDR3 bases are TGCGCCAGCAGTGAGTCGGACACCTCGAACACTGAAGCTTTCTTT. This encodes CASSESDTSNTEAFF.

This clone was picked up a small number of times. The chain uses TRBV18 and TRBJ1-1; TRBD1 aligns across 7 bases. The CDR3 has 14 residues. V lost 3 bases and J lost 1; bases outside the gene matches: 2. Per the germline V gene, CDR1 is KGHSH and CDR2 is LQKENI. The CDR3 nucleotides are TGTGCCAGCTCACCGAGGGGGCGGAACACTGAAGCTTTCTTT. This codes for CASSPRGRNTEAFF.

This sequence joins TRBV7-9 and TRBJ2-2; 11 bases line up with TRBD1. V gave up 1 base and J gave up 6 bases; unmatched junction bases: 4. CDR3 size: 16 residues. The V gene's germline CDR1 is SEHNR and CDR2 FQNEAQ (reference sequence). The CDR3, as DNA: TGTGCCAGCAGCTTAGTCGCGGGACAGGGGGCCGGGGAGCTGTTTTTT. Translating it yields CASSLVAGQGAGELFF.

The chain links TRBV7-9 to TRBJ1-1, with 9 bases lining up with TRBD1. V shed 7 bases, J shed 0 bases, and the junction held 6 bases outside the gene matches. Germline CDR1 SEHNR, CDR2 FQNEAQ (reference sequence). The CDR3 spans 15 residues. The CDR3 DNA reads TGTGCCAGCAACTTTGGGGACAGGGTGAACACTGAAGCTTTCTTT. Amino acids: CASNFGDRVNTEAFF.

This chain uses TRBV2 with TRBJ1-2; 8 bases are shared with TRBD1. V lost 3 bases and J lost 5; bases outside the gene matches: 14. Germline CDR1 is SNHLY and CDR2 is FYNNEI. The CDR3 is 17 amino acids. CDR3 amino acids: CASSERWGRGHRYGYTF. The CDR3 DNA is TGTGCCAGCAGTGAGAGGTGGGGCAGGGGGCACAGGTATGGCTACACCTTC.

The chain has TRBV18 and TRBJ2-1, with 16 bases matching TRBD2. Germline CDR1 KGHSH, CDR2 LQKENI. The CDR3 has 16 residues. The V and J ends lost 0 bases and 10 bases, in that order; junction bases with no gene match: 3. The CDR3 loop is CASSPPGLAGGREQFF. The DNA for the CDR3 is TGTGCCAGCTCACCACCGGGACTAGCGGGAGGGCGGGAGCAGTTCTTC.

The chain joins TRBV19 to TRBJ1-2; 7 positions agree with TRBD1. Unmatched junction bases numbered 7, after V lost 10 bases and J lost 2 bases. CDR1 is LNHDA, CDR2 SQIVND, per germline (reference sequence). The CDR3 is 13 amino acids. The CDR3 DNA is TGTGCCACACGGGACAGATTAAACTATGGCTACACCTTC. This encodes CATRDRLNYGYTF.

The chain links TRBV6-1 to TRBJ2-2; 9 bases align to TRBD1. The CDR3 runs 14 residues. The V gene end was trimmed by 6 bases and the J gene end by 6 bases; junction bases not matched to a gene: 5. The germline CDR1 and CDR2 sequences are MNHNS and SASEGT. The CDR3 spells CASRDRGGAGELFF. The CDR3 nucleotides read TGTGCCAGCAGGGACAGGGGTGGGGCCGGGGAGCTGTTTTTT.